This note documents a single TCR beta chain sequence. A few counts support this clonotype. Its target antigen remains unknown. No base quality values were provided; no much bigger clone lies one nucleotide off. Stable Graves' hyperthyroidism was defined as no progression to ophthalmopathy during 18 months of follow-up. Hyperthyroidism patients were aged 18 to 65 years and newly diagnosed, with disease duration of less than 2 months. Patients with uncontrolled infections, other autoimmune diseases, pregnancy or lactation were excluded. Diagnoses were established on the basis of clinical symptoms, serum thyroxine and TRAb, thyroid ultrasound, and orbital computed tomography. Ficoll-Paque density gradient centrifugation was used to isolate PBMCs from about 10 ml of fresh peripheral blood. Total RNA was extracted with Trizol reagent, and quality was checked on an Agilent 2100 Bioanalyzer. The TCR beta CDR3 regions were amplified from the RNA transcripts. The TCR CDR3 was subjected to a first round of RT-PCR using the HTBI primer set and the Qiagen OneStep RT-PCR kit. Libraries were constructed in a second round of multiplex PCR, after which size selection and purification were performed. The libraries were sequenced on an Illumina HiSeq2000 using paired-end 100 bp reads. On the study's bioinformatics: SOAPnuke was used to process the raw data, throwing out any read that contained adapters or uncalled bases, had a mean Phred below 15, or lacked an exact constant-primer or identifier match. High-quality paired reads were merged with COPE v1.2.5, and unique nucleotide sequences were defined as clonotypes. MiTCR v1.1 was used to align the clonotypes against IMGT TRBV, TRBD and TRBJ reference segments. Analysis was restricted to V-J combinations with a frequency above 0.0001, which covered just over 98% of repertoires. A TCS score was defined as the ratio between F50 (clonal expansion) and ExV (chaos), using BLOSUM62-based TCRdist between CDR3 peptides within each V-J. Welch's t-statistics and random forest reduced 514 V-J features to 13, which were used in a naive Bayes classifier (R e1071). The public reads were reanalyzed by TCRdb: fastp trimming at Q25, MiXCR alignment, in-frame beta chains only. When rows share a CDR3 protein, they turn into one entry using the most common DNA and genes. TCRdb, not the authors, supplied the V and J calls. The sample table contains about 700,000 distinct CDR3 sequences; only one count was recorded for 11% to 15% of them. The ten biggest clones cover about a tenth of the sample.

V lost 4 bases and J lost 5 bases; the stretch between them is 14 bases long. Reading from cysteine to phenylalanine, the CDR3 counts 14 amino acids. The only DNA kept is the CDR3, 42 bases in frame from the first base. The germline V gene encodes CDR1 SEHNR and CDR2 FQNEAQ (reference sequence). These data come from a study of T cells in Graves' hyperthyroidism and ophthalmopathy (dated by TCRdb to between 2017 and 2020). In the study overall: Peripheral blood was collected at initial diagnosis, before any treatment. Prospective prediction of ophthalmopathy was tested in an independent validation cohort consisting of 18 to 20 hyperthyroidism patients and some 15 patients who later progressed to ophthalmopathy. To identify TCR V-J signatures that set the groups apart, the researchers used a discovery cohort of 100 patients, made up of 40 to 45 with Graves' ophthalmopathy and 57 with stable Graves' hyperthyroidism. TCR Vbeta CDR3 sequencing of approximately 140 peripheral blood samples (about 45 ophthalmopathy, 75 hyperthyroidism and some 17 progressor patients) is reported in the paper. The 90 to 100 discovery patients were randomly split 7:3 into training and test sets. In roughly six Graves' hyperthyroidism patients, the study also compared T-cell repertoires from thyroid tissue with T-cell repertoires from blood. Following sampling, methimazole starting at 30 mg daily was given to hyperthyroidism patients, and high-dose intravenous methylprednisolone was given to ophthalmopathy patients. General findings and caveats noted by the study authors: In validation, the model predicted progression to ophthalmopathy with roughly 66% sensitivity and over 72% specificity, a median of about six months before onset. Most expanded thyroid clonotypes (frequency above 0.001) were also detected in blood, suggesting blood repertoires may reflect thyroid immune responses. No statistical method was used to fix the sample size in advance, and group allocation was not hidden from the investigators. A model built on a 13 V-J signature distinguished ophthalmopathy from stable hyperthyroidism, reaching 87.88% sensitivity and around 81% specificity in cross-validation and 80%/75% in testing.

This receptor was identified in a woman aged 18-35 years with Graves' hyperthyroidism. This chain is built from TRBV7-9 and TRBJ1-1; the D segment cannot be called with confidence. The sample consisted of blood. This receptor has the CDR3 CASSSPYTPTEAFF. The DNA reads TGTGCCAGCAGCTCGCCTTACACTCCGACTGAAGCTTTCTTT. Reference TRBV7-9 and TRBJ1-1 proteins supply the regions before and after the CDR3; the full variable domain is: DTGVSQNPRHKITKRGQNVTFRCDPISEHNRLYWYRQTLGQGPEFLTYFQNEAQLEKSRLLSDRFSAERPKGSFSTLEIQRTEQGDSAMYLCASSSPYTPTEAFFGQGTRLTVV.